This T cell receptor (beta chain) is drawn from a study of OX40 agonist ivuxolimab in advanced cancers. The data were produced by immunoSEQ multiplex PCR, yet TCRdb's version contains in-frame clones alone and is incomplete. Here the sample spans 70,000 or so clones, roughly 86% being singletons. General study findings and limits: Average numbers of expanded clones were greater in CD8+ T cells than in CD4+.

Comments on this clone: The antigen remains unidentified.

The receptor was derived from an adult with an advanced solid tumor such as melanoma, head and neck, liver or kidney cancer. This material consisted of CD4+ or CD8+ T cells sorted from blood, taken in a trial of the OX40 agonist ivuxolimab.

The DNA for the CDR3 is TGTGCCAGTAGTATAAGGGGCGCGTATGGCTACACCTTC. Its protein is CASSIRGAYGYTF. V and J are TRBV19 and TRBJ1-2; D perhaps matches TRBD1 (5 bases). Germline V CDR1 and CDR2: LNHDA, SQIVND (reference sequence). The CDR3 runs 13 residues. V was trimmed by 2 bases and J by 5 bases, leaving 9 bases between them.